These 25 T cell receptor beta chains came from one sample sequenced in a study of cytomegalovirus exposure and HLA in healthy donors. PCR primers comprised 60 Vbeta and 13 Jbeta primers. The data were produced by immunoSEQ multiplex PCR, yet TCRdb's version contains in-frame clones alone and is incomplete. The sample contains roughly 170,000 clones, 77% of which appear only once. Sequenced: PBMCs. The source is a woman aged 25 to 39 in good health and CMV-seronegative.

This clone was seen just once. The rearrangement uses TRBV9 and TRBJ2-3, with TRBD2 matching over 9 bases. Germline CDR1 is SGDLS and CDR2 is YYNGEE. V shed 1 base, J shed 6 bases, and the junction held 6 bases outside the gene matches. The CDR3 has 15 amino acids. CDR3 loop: CASSVMGLAADTQYF. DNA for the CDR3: TGTGCCAGCAGCGTAATGGGACTAGCCGCGGATACGCAGTATTTT.

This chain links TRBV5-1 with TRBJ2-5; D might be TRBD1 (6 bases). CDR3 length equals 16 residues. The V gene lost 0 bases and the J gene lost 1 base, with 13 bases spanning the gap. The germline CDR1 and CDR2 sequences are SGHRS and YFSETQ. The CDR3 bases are TGCGCCAGCAGCTTGGGCTCACAGGGCCCCCAAGAGACCCAGTACTTC. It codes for CASSLGSQGPQETQYF.

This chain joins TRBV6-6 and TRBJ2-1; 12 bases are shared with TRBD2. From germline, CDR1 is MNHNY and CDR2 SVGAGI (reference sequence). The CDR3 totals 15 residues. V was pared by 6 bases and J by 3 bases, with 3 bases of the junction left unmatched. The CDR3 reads CASRRLAGDYNEQFF. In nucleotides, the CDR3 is TGTGCCAGCAGAAGACTAGCGGGGGACTACAATGAGCAGTTCTTC.

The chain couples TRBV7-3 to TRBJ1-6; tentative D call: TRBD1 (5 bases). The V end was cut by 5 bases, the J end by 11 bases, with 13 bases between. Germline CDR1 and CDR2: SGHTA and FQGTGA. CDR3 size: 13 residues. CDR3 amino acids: CASSPGTGAPLHF. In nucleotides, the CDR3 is TGTGCCAGCAGCCCAGGGACGGGGGCACCCCTCCACTTT.

The CDR3 protein is CASSIRGTSGRAGRIREQYF. The CDR3 region has the DNA TGTGCCAGTAGTATACGTGGGACTAGCGGGAGGGCCGGCCGGATTCGCGAGCAGTACTTC. The rearrangement links TRBV19 to TRBJ2-7; 16 positions match TRBD2. The germline CDR1 and CDR2 sequences are LNHDA and SQIVND (reference sequence). There are 20 residues in the CDR3. J gave up 6 bases and V 2 bases, and 16 bases lay outside the gene matches. The full variable domain, its missing parts supplied by reference TRBV19 and TRBJ2-7, is DGGITQSPKYLFRKEGQNVTLSCEQNLNHDAMYWYRQDPGQGLRLIYYSQIVNDFQKGDIAEGYSVSREKKESFPLTVTSAQKNPTAFYLCASSIRGTSGRAGRIREQYFGPGTRLTVT.

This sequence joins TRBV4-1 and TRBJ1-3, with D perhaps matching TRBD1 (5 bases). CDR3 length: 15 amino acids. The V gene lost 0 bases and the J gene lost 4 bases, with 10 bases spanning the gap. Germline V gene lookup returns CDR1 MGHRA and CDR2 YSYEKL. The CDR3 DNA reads TGCGCCAGCAGCCAAGATTCAGGGAACGGAAACACCATATATTTT. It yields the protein CASSQDSGNGNTIYF.

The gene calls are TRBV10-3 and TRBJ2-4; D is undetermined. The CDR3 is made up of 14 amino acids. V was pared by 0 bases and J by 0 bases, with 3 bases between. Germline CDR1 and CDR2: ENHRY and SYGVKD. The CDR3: CAISESLAKNIQYF. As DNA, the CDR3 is TGTGCCATCAGTGAGTCCCTAGCCAAAAACATTCAGTACTTC.

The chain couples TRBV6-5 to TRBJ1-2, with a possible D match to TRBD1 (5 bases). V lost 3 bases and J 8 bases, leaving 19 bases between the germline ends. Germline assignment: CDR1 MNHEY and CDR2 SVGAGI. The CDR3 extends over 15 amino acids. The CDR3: CASSYNDGGARGYTF. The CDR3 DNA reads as TGTGCCAGCAGTTATAACGATGGTGGGGCTAGGGGCTACACCTTC.

The DNA of the CDR3 is TGTGCCAGTAGTATAGTTGGACCCCCAGGGACAGATACGCAGTATTTT. Protein product: CASSIVGPPGTDTQYF. The chain recombines TRBV19 with TRBJ2-3; weak D call: TRBD1 (5 bases). Germline CDR1 LNHDA, CDR2 SQIVND (reference sequence). There are 16 residues in the CDR3. V was clipped by 1 base and J by 3 bases, with 14 bases between them.

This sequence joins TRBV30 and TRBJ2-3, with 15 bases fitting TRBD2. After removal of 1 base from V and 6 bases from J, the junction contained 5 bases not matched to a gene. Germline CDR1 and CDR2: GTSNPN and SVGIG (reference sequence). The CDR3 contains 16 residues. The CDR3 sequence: CAWSAGLAGGPDTQYF. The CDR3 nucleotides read TGTGCCTGGAGTGCCGGACTAGCGGGAGGGCCCGATACGCAGTATTTT.

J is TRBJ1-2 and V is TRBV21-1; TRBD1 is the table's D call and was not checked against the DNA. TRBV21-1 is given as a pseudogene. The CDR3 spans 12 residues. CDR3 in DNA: TGTTTCCGGGACAGGTGGGTCTATGGCTACACCTTC. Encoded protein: CFRDRWVYGYTF.

Here the CDR3 reads CASRASTYNEQFF. The CDR3, as DNA: TGTGCCAGCCGAGCTTCCACCTACAATGAGCAGTTCTTC. The rearrangement uses TRBV7-2 and TRBJ2-1; D is undetermined. The length of the CDR3 is 13 residues. V was shortened by 8 bases and J by 2 bases, with 10 bases between the two germline ends. Germline CDR1 is SGHTA and CDR2 is FQGNSA.

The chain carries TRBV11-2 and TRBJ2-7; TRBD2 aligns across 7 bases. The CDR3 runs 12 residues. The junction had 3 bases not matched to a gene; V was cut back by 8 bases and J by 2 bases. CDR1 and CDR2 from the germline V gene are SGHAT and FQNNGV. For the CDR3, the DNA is TGTGCCAGCGGGCGGGAGACCTACGAGCAGTACTTC. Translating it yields CASGRETYEQYF. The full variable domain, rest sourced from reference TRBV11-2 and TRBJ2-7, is EAGVAQSPRYKIIEKRQSVAFWCNPISGHATLYWYQQILGQGPKLLIQFQNNGVVDDSQLPKDRFSAERLKGVDSTLKIQPAKLEDSAVYLCASGRETYEQYFGPGTRLTVT.

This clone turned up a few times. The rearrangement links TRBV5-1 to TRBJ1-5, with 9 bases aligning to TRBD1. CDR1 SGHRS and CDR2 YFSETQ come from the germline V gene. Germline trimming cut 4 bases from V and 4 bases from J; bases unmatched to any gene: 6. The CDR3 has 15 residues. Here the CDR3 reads CASSVTGTGNQPQHF. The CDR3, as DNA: TGCGCCAGCAGCGTTACCGGGACAGGGAATCAGCCCCAGCATTTT.

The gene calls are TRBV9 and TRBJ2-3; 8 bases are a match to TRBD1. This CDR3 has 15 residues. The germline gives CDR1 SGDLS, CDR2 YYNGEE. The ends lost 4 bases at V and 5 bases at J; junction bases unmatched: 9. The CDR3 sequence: CASSPRQGSVDTQYF. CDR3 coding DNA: TGTGCCAGCAGCCCCCGACAGGGGTCTGTAGATACGCAGTATTTT.

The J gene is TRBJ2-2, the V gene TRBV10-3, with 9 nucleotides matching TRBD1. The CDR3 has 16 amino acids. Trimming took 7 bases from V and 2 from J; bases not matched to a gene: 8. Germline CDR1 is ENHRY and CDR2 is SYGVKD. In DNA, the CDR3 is TGTGCCATCACCCGTGACAGGGGGTTAAACACCGGGGAGCTGTTTTTT. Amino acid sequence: CAITRDRGLNTGELFF.

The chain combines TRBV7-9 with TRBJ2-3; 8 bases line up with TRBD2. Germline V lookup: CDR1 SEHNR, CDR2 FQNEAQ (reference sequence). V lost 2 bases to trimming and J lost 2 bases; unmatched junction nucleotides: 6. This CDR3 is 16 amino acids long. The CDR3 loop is CASSLFSGSVTDTQYF. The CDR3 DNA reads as TGTGCCAGCAGCTTATTCAGCGGGAGTGTCACAGATACGCAGTATTTT.

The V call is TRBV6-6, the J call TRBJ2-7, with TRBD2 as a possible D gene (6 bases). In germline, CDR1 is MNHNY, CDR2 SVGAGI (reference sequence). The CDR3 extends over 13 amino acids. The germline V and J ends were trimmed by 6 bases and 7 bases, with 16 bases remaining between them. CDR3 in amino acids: CASSHRTAGEQYF. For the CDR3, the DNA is TGTGCCAGCAGCCACCGAACGGCGGGGGAGCAGTACTTC.

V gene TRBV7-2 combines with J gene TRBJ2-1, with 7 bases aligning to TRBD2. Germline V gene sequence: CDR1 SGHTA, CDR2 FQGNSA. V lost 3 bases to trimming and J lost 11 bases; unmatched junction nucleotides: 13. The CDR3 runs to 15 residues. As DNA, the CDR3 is TGTGCCAGCAGCTTGGGGGGGAGTGGTGCGTCCAAGCAGTTCTTC. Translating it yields CASSLGGSGASKQFF.

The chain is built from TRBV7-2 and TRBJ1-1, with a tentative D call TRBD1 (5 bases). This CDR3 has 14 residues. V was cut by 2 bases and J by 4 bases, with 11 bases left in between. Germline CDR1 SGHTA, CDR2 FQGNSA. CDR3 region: CASSLTGGGTEAFF. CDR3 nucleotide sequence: TGTGCCAGCAGCTTAACGGGGGGGGGCACTGAAGCTTTCTTT.

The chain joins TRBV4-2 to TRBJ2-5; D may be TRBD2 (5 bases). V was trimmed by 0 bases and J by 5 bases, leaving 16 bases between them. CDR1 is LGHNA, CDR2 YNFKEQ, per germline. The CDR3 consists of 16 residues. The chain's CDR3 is CASSQDHRRPGETQYF. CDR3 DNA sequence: TGTGCCAGCAGCCAAGATCACCGACGGCCGGGGGAGACCCAGTACTTC.

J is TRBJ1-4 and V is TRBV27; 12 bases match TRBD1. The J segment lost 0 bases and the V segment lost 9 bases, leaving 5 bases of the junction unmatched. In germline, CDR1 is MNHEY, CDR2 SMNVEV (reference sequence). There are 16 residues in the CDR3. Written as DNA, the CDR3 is TGTGCCAGACGGGACAGGGGGCACACAACTAATGAAAAACTGTTTTTT. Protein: CARRDRGHTTNEKLFF. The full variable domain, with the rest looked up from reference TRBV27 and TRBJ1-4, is EAQVTQNPRYLITVTGKKLTVTCSQNMNHEYMSWYRQDPGLGLRQIYYSMNVEVTDKGDVPEGYKVSRKEKRNFPLILESPSPNQTSLYFCARRDRGHTTNEKLFFGSGTQLSVL.

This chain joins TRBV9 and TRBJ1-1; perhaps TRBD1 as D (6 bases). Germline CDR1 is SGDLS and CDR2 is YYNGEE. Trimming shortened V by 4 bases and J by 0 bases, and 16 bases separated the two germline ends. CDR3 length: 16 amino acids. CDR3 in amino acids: CASSPGEQEVNTEAFF. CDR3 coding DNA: TGTGCCAGCAGCCCAGGGGAGCAGGAAGTGAACACTGAAGCTTTCTTT.

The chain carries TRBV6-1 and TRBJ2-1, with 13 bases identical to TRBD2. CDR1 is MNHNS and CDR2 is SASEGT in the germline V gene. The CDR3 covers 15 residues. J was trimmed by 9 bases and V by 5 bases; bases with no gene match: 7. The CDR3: CASSSGLAGVAEQFF. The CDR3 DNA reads TGTGCCAGCAGTTCCGGACTAGCGGGAGTGGCTGAGCAGTTCTTC.

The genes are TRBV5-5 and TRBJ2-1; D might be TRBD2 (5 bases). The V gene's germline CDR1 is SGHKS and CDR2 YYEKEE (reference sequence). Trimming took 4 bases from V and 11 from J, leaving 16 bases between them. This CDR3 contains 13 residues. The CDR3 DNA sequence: TGTGCCAGCAGCACCCTACTAGAAGATCAGCAGTTCTTC. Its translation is CASSTLLEDQQFF. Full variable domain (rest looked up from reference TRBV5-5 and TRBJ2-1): DAGVTQSPTHLIKTRGQQVTLRCSPISGHKSVSWYQQVLGQGPQFIFQYYEKEERGRGNFPDRFSARQFPNYSSELNVNALLLGDSALYLCASSTLLEDQQFFGPGTRLTVL.